Shown below are 17 T cell receptor beta chains from a single sample sequenced in a study of neoadjuvant nivolumab and ipilimumab in lung cancer. Method: immunoSEQ multiplex PCR; TCRdb's copy keeps in-frame clones and lacks some. The data show 6,500 to 10,000 clones, about 85% seen once. The specimen was adjacent normal lung tissue, collected after neoadjuvant nivolumab, alone or with ipilimumab, at or shortly before surgery. The receptors were gathered from an adult with non-small cell lung cancer.

This CDR3 is CASSLPGTEYNEQFF. In DNA, the CDR3 is TGCGCCAGCAGCCTACCCGGGACCGAGTACAATGAGCAGTTCTTC. The chain employs TRBV4-1 and TRBJ2-1, with D possibly being TRBD1 or TRBD2 (5 bases each). The CDR3 has 15 residues. Between the trimmed V and J ends, which lost 4 bases and 4 bases, there was a span of 14 bases. The germline CDR1 and CDR2 sequences are MGHRA and YSYEKL.

This clone has more than one count but fewer than ten. The CDR3 nucleotides read TGTGCCAGCAGACACGGTTCACCCCTCCACTTT. Its translation is CASRHGSPLHF. The chain links TRBV6-5 to TRBJ1-6; D unclear. Trimming took 6 bases from V and 9 from J, leaving 6 bases between them. Germline values: CDR1 MNHEY, CDR2 SVGAGI. The CDR3 is 11 residues long.

The V call is TRBV5-8, the J call TRBJ1-2; D unresolved. CDR1 and CDR2 from the germline V gene are SGHTS and YDEGEE. The ends were cut back, 5 bases at V and 5 bases at J, with 16 bases in the middle. The CDR3 is 14 amino acids. The CDR3 is CASSFTGFPYGYTF. CDR3 DNA sequence: TGTGCCAGCAGTTTTACTGGCTTCCCATATGGCTACACCTTC. The whole variable domain, remainder taken from reference TRBV5-8 and TRBJ1-2, is EAGVTQSPTHLIKTRGQQATLRCSPISGHTSVYWYQQALGLGLQFLLWYDEGEERNRGNFPPRFSGRQFPNYSSELNVNALELEDSALYLCASSFTGFPYGYTFGSGTRLTVV.

The chain combines TRBV2 with TRBJ2-1; 7 nucleotides match TRBD2. This CDR3 is built from 13 residues. The V gene's germline CDR1 is SNHLY and CDR2 FYNNEI. The trim removed 11 bases at V and 5 bases at J, leaving 9 bases unmatched. CDR3 sequence (DNA): TGTGCCGGCCGCGCTAGCGGTAACAATGAGCAGTTCTTC. Amino acid sequence: CAGRASGNNEQFF. Using reference TRBV2 and TRBJ2-1 for the parts outside the CDR3, the full variable domain is EPEVTQTPSHQVTQMGQEVILRCVPISNHLYFYWYRQILGQKVEFLVSFYNNEISEKSEIFDDQFSVERPDGSNFTLKIRSTKLEDSAMYFCAGRASGNNEQFFGPGTRLTVL.

V usage is TRBV30 and J usage is TRBJ1-1; 9 bases fit TRBD1. V lost 0 bases and J lost 5; bases outside the gene matches: 7. Per the germline V gene, CDR1 is GTSNPN and CDR2 is SVGIG (reference sequence). This CDR3 region has 15 residues. The CDR3 region is CAWSVLGTGSTEAFF. The CDR3 DNA reads as TGTGCCTGGAGTGTATTGGGGACAGGGAGTACTGAAGCTTTCTTT.

The rearrangement links TRBV30 to TRBJ2-1; D gene unclear. The germline gives CDR1 GTSNPN, CDR2 SVGIG (reference sequence). Trimming shortened V by 5 bases and J by 6 bases, and 23 bases separated the two germline ends. The CDR3 is 16 amino acids. This CDR3 is CAWHRDPRLYSNEQFF. The CDR3 coding sequence is TGTGCCTGGCATAGGGATCCCAGGTTGTATTCCAATGAGCAGTTCTTC.

The chain joins TRBV5-1 to TRBJ2-3; TRBD2 might be the D (5 bases). The CDR3 covers 14 residues. The germline V and J ends were trimmed by 1 base and 1 base, with 7 bases remaining between them. The germline gives CDR1 SGHRS, CDR2 YFSETQ. The CDR3 spells CASSLFGGTDTQYF. DNA of the CDR3: TGCGCCAGCAGCTTGTTCGGGGGCACAGATACGCAGTATTTT.

This chain joins TRBV5-1 and TRBJ1-4; D may be TRBD1 (5 bases). V was shortened by 0 bases and J by 5 bases, with 5 bases between the two germline ends. CDR1 is SGHRS, CDR2 YFSETQ, per germline. This CDR3 region has 13 residues. The CDR3 DNA reads TGCGCCAGCAGCTTGGGACAGAATGAAAAACTGTTTTTT. It specifies CASSLGQNEKLFF.

The rearrangement uses TRBV23-1 and TRBJ2-6; the D is unclear. TRBV23-1 is given ORF status, its function remaining uncertain. Trimming took 2 bases from V and 1 from J, leaving 6 bases between them. The CDR3 totals 15 residues. This chain's CDR3 is CASSQEGSGANVLTF. CDR3 coding DNA: TGCGCCAGCAGTCAAGAAGGGTCTGGGGCCAACGTCCTGACTTTC.

The chain links TRBV18 to TRBJ2-4, with no clear D. V lost 2 bases to trimming and J lost 0 bases, with 23 bases between them. CDR3 length: 20 residues. Germline CDR1 is KGHSH and CDR2 is LQKENI. The CDR3 protein is CASSPVRDSSDQEAKNIQYF. DNA of the CDR3: TGTGCCAGCTCACCAGTAAGGGATTCGAGTGACCAAGAAGCCAAAAACATTCAGTACTTC.

The rearrangement uses TRBV9 and TRBJ2-3; the match to TRBD1 covers 7 bases. Looked up from germline, CDR1 is SGDLS and CDR2 is YYNGEE. Trimming at V came to 5 bases and at J to 4 bases, leaving 10 bases not matched to a gene. CDR3 length: 15 residues. The CDR3 here is CASSLQGMAADTQYF. For the CDR3, the DNA is TGTGCCAGCAGTTTACAGGGGATGGCGGCAGATACGCAGTATTTT. Full variable domain (rest looked up from reference TRBV9 and TRBJ2-3): DSGVTQTPKHLITATGQRVTLRCSPRSGDLSVYWYQQSLDQGLQFLIQYYNGEERAKGNILERFSAQQFPDLHSELNLSSLELGDSALYFCASSLQGMAADTQYFGPGTRLTVL.

The V gene is TRBV2, the J gene TRBJ1-1; 7 bases fit TRBD1. Per germline, CDR1 SNHLY and CDR2 FYNNEI. V was pared by 6 bases and J by 5 bases, with 9 bases of the junction left unmatched. The CDR3 runs to 14 residues. The CDR3 DNA sequence: TGTGCCAGCAGCTCCGACAGGGTTAAAACTGAAGCTTTCTTT. This codes for CASSSDRVKTEAFF.

The gene calls are TRBV5-1 and TRBJ2-2; 10 nucleotides agree with TRBD1. Per the germline V gene, CDR1 is SGHRS and CDR2 is YFSETQ. Trimming at V came to 1 base and at J to 7 bases, leaving 16 bases not matched to a gene. CDR3 size: 19 residues. The CDR3 DNA reads as TGCGCCAGCAGCTTGACCAAAAAACCGGGACAGGGGATAATCGGGGAGCTGTTTTTT. It yields the protein CASSLTKKPGQGIIGELFF.

The chain links TRBV5-4 to TRBJ1-2; possibly TRBD1 for D (6 bases). CDR3 length: 13 residues. The V end lost 4 bases, the J end lost 3 bases, and 10 bases lay between the germline ends. Germline CDR1 SGHNT, CDR2 YYREEE (reference sequence). The CDR3 loop reads CASSRGVDYGYTF. The CDR3 DNA follows: TGTGCCAGCAGCAGGGGGGTGGACTATGGCTACACCTTC.

The V gene is TRBV5-1, the J gene TRBJ2-2; 7 bases are shared with TRBD1. The germline gives CDR1 SGHRS, CDR2 YFSETQ. CDR3 length: 14 amino acids. V shed 4 bases and J 7 bases; nucleotides not matched to a gene: 7. CDR3 in amino acids: CASSTTGQVGELFF. CDR3 bases: TGCGCCAGCAGCACGACAGGGCAGGTCGGGGAGCTGTTTTTT.

The chain links TRBV18 to TRBJ1-6; D unresolved. The CDR3 is 16 amino acids. Between the trimmed V and J ends, which lost 1 base and 5 bases, there was a span of 12 bases. Germline assignment: CDR1 KGHSH and CDR2 LQKENI. CDR3: CASSPRPKGDNSPLHF. The CDR3 DNA is TGTGCCAGCTCACCACGCCCGAAAGGAGATAATTCACCCCTCCACTTT.

This rearrangement joins TRBV6-5 to TRBJ2-3; D is possibly TRBD2 (5 bases). The CDR3 has 11 amino acids. CDR1 is MNHEY, CDR2 SVGAGI, per germline. The germline V and J ends were trimmed by 8 bases and 8 bases, with 11 bases remaining between them. The chain's CDR3 is CASWQEGTQYF. CDR3 nucleotides: TGTGCCAGCTGGCAAGAGGGTACGCAGTATTTT.